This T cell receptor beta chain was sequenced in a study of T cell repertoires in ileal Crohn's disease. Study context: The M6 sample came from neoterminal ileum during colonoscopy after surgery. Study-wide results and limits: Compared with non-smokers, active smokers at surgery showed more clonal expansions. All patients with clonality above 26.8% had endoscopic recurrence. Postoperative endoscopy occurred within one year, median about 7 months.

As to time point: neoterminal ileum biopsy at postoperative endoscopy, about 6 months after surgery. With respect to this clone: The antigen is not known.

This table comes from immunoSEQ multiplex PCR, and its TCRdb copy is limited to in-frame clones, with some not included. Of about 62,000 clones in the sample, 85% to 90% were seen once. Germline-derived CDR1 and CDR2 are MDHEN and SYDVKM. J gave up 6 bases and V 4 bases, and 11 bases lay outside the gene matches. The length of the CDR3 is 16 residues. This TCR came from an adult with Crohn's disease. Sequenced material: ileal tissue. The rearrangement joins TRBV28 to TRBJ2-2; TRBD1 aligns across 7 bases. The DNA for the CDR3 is TGTGCCAGCAGTTCCCGACAGGGAAACTGGCCCGGGGAGCTGTTTTTT. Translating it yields CASSSRQGNWPGELFF.